Given below is one T cell receptor (beta chain) in context. What it binds is not known. Per the germline V gene, CDR1 is MNHEY and CDR2 is SMNVEV (reference sequence). The CDR3 is 22 residues long. Trimming took 0 bases from V and 3 from J; bases not matched to a gene: 19. The PCR was carried out with 60 Vbeta primers and 13 Jbeta primers. Some clones are missing from TCRdb's copy, which holds only in-frame ones; the method was immunoSEQ multiplex PCR. The sample carries 100,000 to 150,000 clones, over 65% recorded once. The data originate from a study of cytomegalovirus exposure and HLA in healthy donors. Points from the study as a whole: As a later analysis revealed, the rate of TCR association differed by HLA locus, with DRB1 most and HLA-C fewest.

The chain combines TRBV27 with TRBJ2-4; 11 nucleotides agree with TRBD2. The sequence was obtained from a man aged 25 to 40 in good health and CMV-seropositive. The sample was PBMCs. The DNA for the CDR3 is TGTGCCAGCAGTTTATCTCGCCTAGCGGGAGGCCCATCGAGAGGGGGCAAAAACATTCAGTACTTC. Translated, it gives CASSLSRLAGGPSRGGKNIQYF.